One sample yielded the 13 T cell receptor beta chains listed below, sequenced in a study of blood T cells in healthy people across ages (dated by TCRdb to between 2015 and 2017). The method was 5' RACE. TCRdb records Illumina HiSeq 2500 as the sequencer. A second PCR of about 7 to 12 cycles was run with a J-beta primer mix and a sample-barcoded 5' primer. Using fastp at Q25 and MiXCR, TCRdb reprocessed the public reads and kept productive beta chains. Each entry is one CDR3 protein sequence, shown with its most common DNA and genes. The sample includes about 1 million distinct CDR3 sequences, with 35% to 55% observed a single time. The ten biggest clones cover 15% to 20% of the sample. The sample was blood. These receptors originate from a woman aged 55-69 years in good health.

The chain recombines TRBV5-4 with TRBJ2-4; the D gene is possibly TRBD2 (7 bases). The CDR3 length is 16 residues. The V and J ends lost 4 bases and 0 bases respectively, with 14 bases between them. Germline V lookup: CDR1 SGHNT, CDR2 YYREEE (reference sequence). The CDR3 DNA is TGTGCCAGCAGCGAGGGGGGGCCTATAGCCAAAAACATTCAGTACTTC. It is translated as CASSEGGPIAKNIQYF.

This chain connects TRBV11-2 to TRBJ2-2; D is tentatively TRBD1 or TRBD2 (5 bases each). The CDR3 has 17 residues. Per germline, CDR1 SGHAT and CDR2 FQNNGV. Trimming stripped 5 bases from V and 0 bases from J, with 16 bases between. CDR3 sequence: CASSAVPQGPNTGELFF. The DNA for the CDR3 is TGTGCCAGCAGCGCCGTCCCCCAGGGACCGAACACCGGGGAGCTGTTTTTT.

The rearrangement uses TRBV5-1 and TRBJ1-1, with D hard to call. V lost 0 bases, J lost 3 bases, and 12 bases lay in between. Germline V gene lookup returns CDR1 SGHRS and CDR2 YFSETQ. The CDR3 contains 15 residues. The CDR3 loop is CASSLVAGMYTEAFF. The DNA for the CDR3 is TGCGCCAGCAGCTTGGTGGCGGGAATGTACACTGAAGCTTTCTTT.

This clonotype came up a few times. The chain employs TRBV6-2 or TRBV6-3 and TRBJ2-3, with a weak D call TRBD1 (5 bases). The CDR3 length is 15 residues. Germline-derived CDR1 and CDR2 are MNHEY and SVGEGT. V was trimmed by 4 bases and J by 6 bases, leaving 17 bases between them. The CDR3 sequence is CASSLSQGALDTQYF. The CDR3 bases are TGTGCCAGCAGTTTGAGTCAGGGCGCTTTGGATACGCAGTATTTT.

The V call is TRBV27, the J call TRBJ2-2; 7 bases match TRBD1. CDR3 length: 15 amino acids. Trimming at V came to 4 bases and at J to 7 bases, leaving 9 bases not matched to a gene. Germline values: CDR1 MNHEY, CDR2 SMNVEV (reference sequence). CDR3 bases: TGTGCCAGCAGTTCCCTCCTCGACAGGGACGGGGAGCTGTTTTTT. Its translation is CASSSLLDRDGELFF.

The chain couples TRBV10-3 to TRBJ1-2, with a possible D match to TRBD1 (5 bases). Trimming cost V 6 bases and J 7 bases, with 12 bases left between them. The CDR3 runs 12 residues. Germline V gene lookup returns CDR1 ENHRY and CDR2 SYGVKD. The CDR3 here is CAISTLQGGYTF. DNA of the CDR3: TGTGCCATCAGCACCCTCCAGGGTGGCTACACCTTC.

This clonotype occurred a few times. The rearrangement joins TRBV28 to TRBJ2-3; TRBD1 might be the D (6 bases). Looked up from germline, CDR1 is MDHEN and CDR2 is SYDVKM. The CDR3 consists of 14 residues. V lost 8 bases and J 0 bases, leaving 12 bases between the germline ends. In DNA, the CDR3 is TGTGCCAGCCTGAATGGACAGAGCACAGATACGCAGTATTTT. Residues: CASLNGQSTDTQYF. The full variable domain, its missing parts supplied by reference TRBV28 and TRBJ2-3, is DVKVTQSSRYLVKRTGEKVFLECVQDMDHENMFWYRQDPGLGLRLIYFSYDVKMKEKGDIPEGYSVSREKKERFSLILESASTNQTSMYLCASLNGQSTDTQYFGPGTRLTVL.

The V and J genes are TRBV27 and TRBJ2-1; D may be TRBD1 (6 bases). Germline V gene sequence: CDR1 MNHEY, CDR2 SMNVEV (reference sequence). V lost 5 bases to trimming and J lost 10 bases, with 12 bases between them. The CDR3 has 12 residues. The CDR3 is CASSIPGTEQFF. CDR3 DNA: TGTGCCAGCAGTATCCCCGGGACAGAGCAGTTCTTC.

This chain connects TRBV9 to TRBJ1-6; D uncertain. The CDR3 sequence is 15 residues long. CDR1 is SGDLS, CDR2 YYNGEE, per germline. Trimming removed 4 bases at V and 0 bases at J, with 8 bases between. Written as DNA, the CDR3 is TGTGCCAGCAGCTCGGGGAGCTCCTATAATTCACCCCTCCACTTT. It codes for CASSSGSSYNSPLHF.

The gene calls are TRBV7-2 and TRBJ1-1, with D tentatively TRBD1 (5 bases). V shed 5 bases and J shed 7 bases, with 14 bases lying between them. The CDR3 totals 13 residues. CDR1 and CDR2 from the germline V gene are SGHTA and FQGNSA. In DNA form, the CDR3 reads TGTGCCAGCAGCCCGGAGTCGGGGGGTGAAGCTTTCTTT. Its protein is CASSPESGGEAFF.

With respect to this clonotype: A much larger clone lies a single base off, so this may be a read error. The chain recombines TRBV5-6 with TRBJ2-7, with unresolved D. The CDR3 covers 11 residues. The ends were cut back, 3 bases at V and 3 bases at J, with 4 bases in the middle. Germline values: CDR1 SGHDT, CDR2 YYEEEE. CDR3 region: CASSYDYEQYF. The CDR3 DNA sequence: TGTGCCAGCAGCTATGACTACGAGCAGTACTTC.

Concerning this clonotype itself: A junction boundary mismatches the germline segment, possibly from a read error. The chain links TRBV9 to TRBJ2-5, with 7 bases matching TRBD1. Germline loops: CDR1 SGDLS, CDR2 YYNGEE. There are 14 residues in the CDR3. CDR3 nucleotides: TGTGCCAGCAGCGCCACAGGGGTTCAAGAGGCCCAGTACTTC. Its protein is CASSATGVQEAQYF.

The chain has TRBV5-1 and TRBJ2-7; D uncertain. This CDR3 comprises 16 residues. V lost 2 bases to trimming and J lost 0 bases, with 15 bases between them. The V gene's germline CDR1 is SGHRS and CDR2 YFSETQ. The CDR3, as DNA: TGCGCCAGCAGCTTATATGCACTTCCGAGCTCCTACGAGCAGTACTTC. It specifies CASSLYALPSSYEQYF.